These 25 T cell receptor beta chains were sequenced from one sample in a study of shared clonotypes between healthy human individuals. The method was immunoSEQ multiplex PCR; TCRdb's version includes in-frame clones alone and lacks a portion of them. Of more than 2,000,000 clones in the sample, approximately 95% are singletons; the top ten hold about 0.41%. Input material: naive CD4+ T cells from PBMCs. As for subset: CD45RA+ positively selected. Source of these receptors: a man younger than 35 in good health. Some clones in this sample may be carry-over from other donors' samples.

V usage is TRBV5-4 and J usage is TRBJ1-1; D remains ambiguous. The germline V and J ends were trimmed by 3 bases and 4 bases, with 10 bases remaining between them. The CDR3 runs to 13 residues. The germline CDR1 and CDR2 sequences are SGHNT and YYREEE (reference sequence). The CDR3 spells CASSSVGSTEAFF. CDR3 DNA: TGTGCCAGCAGCTCGGTGGGGTCCACTGAAGCTTTCTTT.

This chain joins TRBV11-2 and TRBJ2-5, with D perhaps assigned TRBD1 or TRBD2 (6 bases each). Per the germline V gene, CDR1 is SGHAT and CDR2 is FQNNGV. Trimming removed 2 bases at V and 4 bases at J, with 26 bases between. CDR3 length: 19 amino acids. The CDR3 DNA reads TGTGCCAGCAGCTTAAAAGGGGGGCCGGGGTGGTTTTTAGGAGAGACCCAGTACTTC. This gives the protein CASSLKGGPGWFLGETQYF.

This chain joins TRBV5-1 and TRBJ2-5, with unresolved D. Trimming cost V 0 bases and J 3 bases, with 6 bases left between them. The CDR3 spans 13 residues. CDR1 is SGHRS, CDR2 YFSETQ, per germline. CDR3 protein: CASSLDRKETQYF. In DNA form, the CDR3 reads TGCGCCAGCAGCTTGGATCGAAAAGAGACCCAGTACTTC.

The V and J genes are TRBV11-2 and TRBJ2-7; possible D gene TRBD2, 7 bases. Germline assignment: CDR1 SGHAT and CDR2 FQNNGV. The V end was cut by 0 bases, the J end by 9 bases, with 9 bases between. This CDR3 spans 12 amino acids. This CDR3 is CASSLEGGLQYF. The CDR3 DNA reads TGTGCCAGCAGCTTAGAGGGGGGGCTGCAGTACTTC.

This sequence joins TRBV11-2 and TRBJ2-1; tentatively, D is TRBD2 (6 bases). Between the trimmed V and J ends, which lost 1 base and 2 bases, there was a span of 12 bases. Germline CDR1 and CDR2: SGHAT and FQNNGV. This CDR3 has 16 amino acids. In DNA, the CDR3 is TGTGCCAGCAGCTTAGTAGGAGGGGTCCCCTACAATGAGCAGTTCTTC. This gives the protein CASSLVGGVPYNEQFF.

V and J are TRBV15 and TRBJ1-2; D perhaps matches TRBD1 (5 bases). CDR3 length: 15 amino acids. Germline loops: CDR1 LNHNV, CDR2 YYDKDF (reference sequence). Trimming left V 0 bases short and J 5 bases short, with 13 bases between. CDR3 nucleotides: TGTGCCACCAGCAGAGATCTTGCAGGGTCTTATGGCTACACCTTC. Protein sequence: CATSRDLAGSYGYTF.

The chain joins TRBV5-1 to TRBJ1-4; D possibly corresponds to TRBD1 (5 bases). V shed 4 bases and J shed 5 bases, with 12 bases lying between them. The CDR3 runs to 14 residues. Germline CDR1 SGHRS, CDR2 YFSETQ. CDR3 DNA sequence: TGCGCCAGCAGCACCGGGACGGAGAATGAAAAACTGTTTTTT. Amino acid sequence: CASSTGTENEKLFF.

Of note for this clone: Other DNA sequences from this sample encode an identical CDR3 as well. The rearrangement joins TRBV5-1 to TRBJ2-3; D is ambiguous. The germline V gene encodes CDR1 SGHRS and CDR2 YFSETQ. The CDR3 extends over 15 amino acids. Trimming pared 1 base from V and 0 bases from J, leaving 9 bases between. This CDR3 is CASSLRPDSTDTQYF. The DNA of the CDR3 is TGCGCCAGCAGCTTGAGGCCGGATAGCACAGATACGCAGTATTTT.

The genes are TRBV6-5 and TRBJ2-3, with D possibly matching TRBD2 (5 bases). V shed 0 bases and J shed 6 bases, with 10 bases lying between them. CDR1 MNHEY and CDR2 SVGAGI come from the germline V gene. CDR3 length: 14 residues. The CDR3 loop is CASSYSTSGDTQYF. The CDR3 DNA reads TGTGCCAGCAGTTACTCGACTTCGGGGGATACGCAGTATTTT.

The chain couples TRBV7-8 to TRBJ2-2; 9 bases map to TRBD1. This CDR3 is built from 15 residues. Trimming cost V 6 bases and J 3 bases; bases outside gene matches: 5. Germline values: CDR1 SGHVS, CDR2 FQNEAQ. The CDR3 spells CASRGGQGHTGELFF. CDR3 coding DNA: TGTGCCAGCAGGGGGGGACAGGGTCACACCGGGGAGCTGTTTTTT.

This clone appeared a single time. The V call is TRBV7-3, the J call TRBJ2-5; no definite D call. V gave up 0 bases and J gave up 4 bases, with 6 bases separating them. Germline CDR1 SGHTA, CDR2 FQGTGA. This CDR3 is 13 amino acids long. For the CDR3, the DNA is TGTGCCAGCAGCTTAACCCCCCGAGAGACCCAGTACTTC. Translating it yields CASSLTPRETQYF.

V gene TRBV29-1 combines with J gene TRBJ2-1; perhaps TRBD2 as D (6 bases). V lost 8 bases and J lost 9, with 23 bases in between. The CDR3 is 14 residues long. The germline V gene has CDR1 SQVTM and CDR2 ANQGSEA. CDR3 DNA: TGCAGCTCCGGTCGGGACGGGGACGGGGGTGAGCAGTTCTTC. It yields the protein CSSGRDGDGGEQFF.

CDR3 residues: CASSQFRTSGRVVGETQYF. For the CDR3, the DNA is TGCGCCAGCAGCCAATTCCGGACTAGCGGGAGGGTGGTGGGAGAGACCCAGTACTTC. The V call is TRBV4-1, the J call TRBJ2-5; 15 positions agree with TRBD2. V lost 2 bases and J lost 4; bases outside the gene matches: 11. Germline V gene sequence: CDR1 MGHRA, CDR2 YSYEKL. This CDR3 has 19 residues.

The chain carries TRBV4-1 and TRBJ2-5; no definite D call. Germline-derived CDR1 and CDR2 are MGHRA and YSYEKL. V shed 0 bases and J shed 9 bases, with 8 bases lying between them. The CDR3 is 12 residues long. CDR3 sequence: CASSQEERPQYF. The CDR3 DNA is TGCGCCAGCAGCCAAGAGGAGAGACCCCAGTACTTC.

The chain recombines TRBV7-9 with TRBJ1-3; 7 bases are shared with TRBD1. CDR1 and CDR2 (germline): SEHNR, FQNEAQ (reference sequence). This CDR3 comprises 14 residues. Losses at the gene ends were 5 bases for V and 3 bases for J; bases not matched to a gene: 4. In DNA form, the CDR3 reads TGTGCCAGCAGCACAGGGGTATTTGGAAACACCATATATTTT. Translating gives CASSTGVFGNTIYF. Variable domain in full (rest from reference TRBV7-9 and TRBJ1-3): DTGVSQNPRHKITKRGQNVTFRCDPISEHNRLYWYRQTLGQGPEFLTYFQNEAQLEKSRLLSDRFSAERPKGSFSTLEIQRTEQGDSAMYLCASSTGVFGNTIYFGEGSWLTVV.

The chain carries TRBV4-1 and TRBJ2-7; 8 positions agree with TRBD1. CDR1 and CDR2 (germline): MGHRA, YSYEKL. The CDR3 extends over 16 amino acids. J gave up 6 bases and V 3 bases, and 13 bases lay outside the gene matches. CDR3 DNA sequence: TGCGCCAGCAGCCACCCACCGGGACAGGCCTCTCTCGAGCAGTACTTC. Translated, it gives CASSHPPGQASLEQYF.

This rearrangement joins TRBV28 to TRBJ2-7; D is perhaps TRBD2 (5 bases). Germline assignment: CDR1 MDHEN and CDR2 SYDVKM. Deletions cut 11 bases from V and 1 base from J, with 15 bases between. This CDR3 region has 13 residues. The CDR3 sequence: CAVGGGPSYEQYF. CDR3 nucleotide sequence: TGTGCCGTCGGTGGCGGGCCTTCCTACGAGCAGTACTTC.

This clone has only one observation. The chain links TRBV10-3 to TRBJ2-2; D not resolved. Between the trimmed V and J ends, which lost 5 bases and 0 bases, there was a span of 4 bases. Germline V CDR1 and CDR2: ENHRY, SYGVKD. There are 13 residues in the CDR3. The CDR3 region has the DNA TGTGCCATCAGTAAGACGAACACCGGGGAGCTGTTTTTT. It is translated as CAISKTNTGELFF.

This clone is a singleton in its sample. The chain carries TRBV6-1 and TRBJ2-2; TRBD1 agrees at 8 bases. Germline-derived CDR1 and CDR2 are MNHNS and SASEGT. J was trimmed by 4 bases and V by 4 bases; bases with no gene match: 11. The CDR3 has 17 amino acids. CDR3 in DNA: TGTGCCAGCAGTGGGGGAGCCGGACAGGGTGGCACCGGGGAGCTGTTTTTT. It encodes CASSGGAGQGGTGELFF.

The chain employs TRBV7-2 and TRBJ1-1; D is unclear. CDR1 is SGHTA, CDR2 FQGNSA, per germline. Trimming pared 1 base from V and 2 bases from J, leaving 20 bases between. The CDR3 has 18 residues. The CDR3 region is CASSLVSGSAGSNTEAFF. CDR3 sequence (DNA): TGTGCCAGCAGCTTAGTATCCGGTTCGGCAGGCAGTAACACTGAAGCTTTCTTT.

The gene calls are TRBV6-5 and TRBJ2-7; TRBD1 matches at 10 bases. The CDR3 loop spans 15 amino acids. V lost 7 bases and J lost 6; bases outside the gene matches: 12. From germline, CDR1 is MNHEY and CDR2 SVGAGI. This chain's CDR3 is CASTHSTGGIAEQYF. The DNA of the CDR3 is TGTGCCAGCACCCACTCGACAGGGGGCATCGCCGAGCAGTACTTC.

V gene TRBV5-1 combines with J gene TRBJ2-1; TRBD1 matches 7 bases. This CDR3 has 14 amino acids. V was clipped by 4 bases and J by 4 bases; unmatched bases: 5. Germline V gene data show CDR1 as SGHRS and CDR2 as YFSETQ. The CDR3 loop reads CASSKDREYNEQFF. CDR3 DNA sequence: TGCGCCAGCAGCAAAGACAGGGAATACAATGAGCAGTTCTTC.

The rearrangement joins TRBV4-2 to TRBJ1-4; tentatively, D is TRBD1 (5 bases). The CDR3 consists of 15 residues. Trimming stripped 0 bases from V and 8 bases from J, with 13 bases between. Per the germline V gene, CDR1 is LGHNA and CDR2 is YNFKEQ. The CDR3 reads CASSQDGQGREKLFF. The CDR3 DNA sequence: TGTGCCAGCAGCCAAGATGGTCAGGGAAGAGAAAAACTGTTTTTT.

The gene calls are TRBV28 and TRBJ2-3; TRBD1 matches 7 bases. This CDR3 is built from 15 residues. With 4 bases clipped from V and 1 base from J, the junction kept 5 bases outside the gene matches. Germline V gene sequence: CDR1 MDHEN, CDR2 SYDVKM. In nucleotides, the CDR3 is TGTGCCAGCAGTTCATCGGACAGGCGCACAGATACGCAGTATTTT. It encodes CASSSSDRRTDTQYF.

V usage is TRBV9 and J usage is TRBJ2-2; D call uncertain. Germline CDR1 SGDLS, CDR2 YYNGEE. The V and J ends lost 2 bases and 1 base respectively, with 9 bases between them. The CDR3 loop spans 15 amino acids. The CDR3 bases are TGTGCCAGCAGCGTGTCGGACGGGAACACCGGGGAGCTGTTTTTT. Residues: CASSVSDGNTGELFF.